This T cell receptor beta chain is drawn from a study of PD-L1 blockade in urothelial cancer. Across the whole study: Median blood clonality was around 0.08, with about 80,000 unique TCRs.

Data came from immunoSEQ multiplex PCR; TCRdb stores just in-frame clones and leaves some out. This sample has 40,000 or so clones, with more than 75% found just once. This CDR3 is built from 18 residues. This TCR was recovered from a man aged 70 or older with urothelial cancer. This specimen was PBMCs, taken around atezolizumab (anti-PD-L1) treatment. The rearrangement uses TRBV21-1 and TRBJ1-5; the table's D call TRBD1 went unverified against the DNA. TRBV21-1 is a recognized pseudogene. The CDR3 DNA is TGTGCCAGCAGCAAAGTGGGCCACACTTGCTGGAGCAATCAGCCCCAGCATTTT. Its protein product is CASSKVGHTCWSNQPQHF.